The sequence of this T cell receptor (beta chain) was determined in a study of shared clonotypes between healthy human individuals. Generated by immunoSEQ multiplex PCR, the TCRdb table keeps only in-frame clones and is missing some. Of about 980,000 clones listed, around 80% were seen once; the top ten hold 1.5%. The CDR3 has 12 amino acids. Per the germline V gene, CDR1 is SQVTM and CDR2 is ANQGSEA. The sequence came from a man aged 18 to 30 in good health. This chain uses TRBV29-1 with TRBJ2-5, with a possible D match to TRBD2 (6 bases). Sample: memory CD4+ T cells sorted from blood. The subset was: CD45RA-negative fraction. CDR3: CSGRGGGETQYF. The CDR3 DNA reads TGCAGTGGAAGGGGAGGAGGGGAGACCCAGTACTTC.